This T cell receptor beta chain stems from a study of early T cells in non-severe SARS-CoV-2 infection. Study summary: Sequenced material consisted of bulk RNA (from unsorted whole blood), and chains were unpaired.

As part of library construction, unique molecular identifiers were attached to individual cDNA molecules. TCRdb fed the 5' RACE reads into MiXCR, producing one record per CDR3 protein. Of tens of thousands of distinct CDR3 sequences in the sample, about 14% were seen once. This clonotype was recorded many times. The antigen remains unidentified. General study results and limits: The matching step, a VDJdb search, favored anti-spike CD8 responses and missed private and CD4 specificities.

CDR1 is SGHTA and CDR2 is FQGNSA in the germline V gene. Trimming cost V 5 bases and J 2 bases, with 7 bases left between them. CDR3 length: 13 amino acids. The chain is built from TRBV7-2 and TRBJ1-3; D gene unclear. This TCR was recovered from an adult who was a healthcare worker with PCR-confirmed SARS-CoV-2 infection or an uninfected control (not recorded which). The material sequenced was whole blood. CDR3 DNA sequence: TGTGCCAGCAGCCCCCGCACTGGAAACACCATATATTTT. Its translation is CASSPRTGNTIYF.